The T cell receptor (beta chain) described here comes from a study of blood T cell repertoires in COVID-19. Study background: PBMCs, B-cell-depleted T cells, or T cells were the source of the cDNA or gDNA that made up the material.

V lost 0 bases and J lost 6, with 18 bases in between. The CDR3 runs to 16 residues. CDR1 MNHGY and CDR2 SAAAGT come from the germline V gene. Only in-frame clones appear in the TCRdb table, and some are missing; sequencing was by immunoSEQ multiplex PCR. The sample has tens of thousands of clones; about 83% are singletons. Specimen: peripheral blood. The chain combines TRBV6-8 with TRBJ2-7, with D tentatively TRBD2 (6 bases). This clonotype originated in a human donor in a cohort sampled during active COVID-19. DNA of the CDR3: TGTGCCAGCAGTTACTCGACAACTAGCCAGTCTAGCGAGCAGTACTTC. As protein: CASSYSTTSQSSEQYF.